This record covers a single T cell receptor (beta chain). This record comes from a study of blood T cell repertoires in COVID-19. Across the whole study: Sites in the United States, Italy and Spain provided acute and convalescent COVID-19 samples. The cDNA or gDNA used as material had been derived from T cells, B-cell-depleted T cells, or PBMCs.

V lost 7 bases to trimming and J lost 1 base; unmatched junction nucleotides: 7. Germline loops: CDR1 MDHEN, CDR2 SYDVKM. The CDR3 spans 15 residues. Original methodology: How many nucleated cells were present was estimated from reference gene primer amplification. The table came from immunoSEQ multiplex PCR; TCRdb's copy has only in-frame clones and leaves some out. V, J and clone size reflect that table, while D and trimming were determined from the DNA. The sample shows about 80,000 clones, around 81% of them seen only once. The clonotype was recovered from a human donor in a cohort sampled during active COVID-19. This chain uses TRBV28 with TRBJ1-2; 9 bases are shared with TRBD1. Sequenced: peripheral blood. CDR3 in amino acids: CASTLQGAGNYGYTF. CDR3 sequence (DNA): TGTGCCAGCACCCTACAGGGGGCTGGTAACTATGGCTACACCTTC.